A single sample is the source of the 10 T cell receptor beta chains below, sequenced in a study of T cells in Graves' hyperthyroidism and ophthalmopathy. Amplified regions were TCR beta CDR3 sequences from RNA transcripts. Using the HTBI primer set, a first-round RT-PCR was run on the TCR CDR3. TCRdb redid the calling of the multiplex PCR reads with MiXCR, one entry per CDR3 protein. The sample records about 580,000 distinct CDR3 sequences, roughly 13% being singletons. Sequencing input: blood. The receptors shown here come from a woman under 40 with Graves' hyperthyroidism that later progressed to Graves' ophthalmopathy.

This clonotype was detected many times. The chain combines TRBV19 with TRBJ2-1; 10 bases fit TRBD2. The V and J ends lost 1 base and 5 bases, in that order; junction bases with no gene match: 5. The CDR3 is 16 amino acids. Germline V gene lookup returns CDR1 LNHDA and CDR2 SQIVND (reference sequence). CDR3 sequence (DNA): TGTGCCAGTAGTATAGGAGCGGGAGGGCTCGACAATGAGCAGTTCTTC. Protein: CASSIGAGGLDNEQFF.

This clonotype was observed at least ten times. The chain employs TRBV6-5 and TRBJ2-1; possibly TRBD2 for D (5 bases). V lost 2 bases and J lost 0, with 11 bases in between. The germline V gene encodes CDR1 MNHEY and CDR2 SVGAGI. The CDR3 extends over 16 amino acids. The CDR3 sequence is CASSYGSASSYNEQFF. The CDR3, as DNA: TGTGCCAGCAGTTACGGGAGTGCGAGCTCCTACAATGAGCAGTTCTTC.

This clonotype was counted only a few times. The chain recombines TRBV9 with TRBJ2-5; D perhaps matches TRBD2 (6 bases). Germline loops: CDR1 SGDLS, CDR2 YYNGEE. V dropped 0 bases and J dropped 2 bases, with 11 bases sitting between them. The CDR3 is 15 amino acids. CDR3 sequence reads: CASSVAGDGQETQYF. The CDR3 nucleotides read TGTGCCAGCAGCGTAGCGGGGGACGGGCAAGAGACCCAGTACTTC.

The chain recombines TRBV7-2 with TRBJ2-7; TRBD2 matches 10 bases. Germline V CDR1 and CDR2: SGHTA, FQGNSA. With 5 bases clipped from V and 4 bases from J, the junction kept 11 bases outside the gene matches. The CDR3 sequence is 16 residues long. This CDR3 is CASSSRTSGARYEQYF. CDR3 DNA: TGTGCCAGCAGCAGCCGGACTAGCGGAGCCCGATACGAGCAGTACTTC.

Here the CDR3 DNA reads TGTGCCAGCAGCCAAGGCAGGGGCAATTCACCCCTCCACTTT. This translates into CASSQGRGNSPLHF. This chain connects TRBV3-1 to TRBJ1-6; TRBD1 might be the D (6 bases). Trimming stripped 1 base from V and 7 bases from J, with 8 bases between. The CDR3 consists of 14 residues. In germline, CDR1 is LGHDT, CDR2 YNNKEL (reference sequence).

This clonotype was counted many times. Here the CDR3 reads CASSRRTGSSTDTQYF. The CDR3, as DNA: TGTGCCAGCAGCCGACGGACAGGGTCTAGCACAGATACGCAGTATTTT. J is TRBJ2-3 and V is TRBV11-2; 8 bases align to TRBD1. The V and J ends lost 5 bases and 0 bases, in that order; junction bases with no gene match: 7. The CDR3 is 16 amino acids. Per germline, CDR1 SGHAT and CDR2 FQNNGV.

This clonotype came up many times. V is TRBV30 and J is TRBJ2-1, with D hard to call. The CDR3 covers 13 residues. V gave up 2 bases and J gave up 7 bases, with 12 bases separating them. Per the germline V gene, CDR1 is GTSNPN and CDR2 is SVGIG (reference sequence). This CDR3 is CAWSLGVGNEQFF. The CDR3 DNA reads TGTGCCTGGAGTCTGGGCGTAGGGAATGAGCAGTTCTTC.

In this sample, this clonotype turned up many times. This chain's CDR3 is CASSFLRKTSQFF. CDR3 bases: TGTGCCAGCAGTTTTCTTCGGAAAACCTCACAGTTCTTC. J is TRBJ2-1 and V is TRBV27; D is undetermined. Between the trimmed V and J ends, which lost 3 bases and 13 bases, there was a span of 16 bases. The CDR3 contains 13 residues. Germline lookup yields CDR1 MNHEY and CDR2 SMNVEV (reference sequence).

The chain recombines TRBV7-9 with TRBJ1-4; D is unresolved. V dropped 0 bases and J dropped 0 bases, with 14 bases sitting between them. The CDR3 sequence is 18 residues long. CDR1 and CDR2 (germline): SEHNR, FQNEAQ (reference sequence). CDR3 nucleotide sequence: TGTGCCAGCAGCTTAGCATTCGGCAGAACTACAACTAATGAAAAACTGTTTTTT. Encoded protein: CASSLAFGRTTTNEKLFF.

The rearrangement uses TRBV25-1 and TRBJ1-3, with D unresolved. V was pared by 5 bases and J by 1 base, with 15 bases between. This CDR3 has 16 amino acids. Germline V gene data show CDR1 as MGHDK and CDR2 as SYGVNS. CDR3 sequence reads: CASSRGTRSSGNTIYF. The CDR3 bases are TGTGCCAGCAGTCGCGGAACTCGGAGTTCTGGAAACACCATATATTTT. Filled out from reference TRBV25-1 and TRBJ1-3, the complete variable domain reads EADIYQTPRYLVIGTGKKITLECSQTMGHDKMYWYQQDPGMELHLIHYSYGVNSTEKGDLSSESTVSRIRTEHFPLTLESARPSHTSQYLCASSRGTRSSGNTIYFGEGSWLTVV.